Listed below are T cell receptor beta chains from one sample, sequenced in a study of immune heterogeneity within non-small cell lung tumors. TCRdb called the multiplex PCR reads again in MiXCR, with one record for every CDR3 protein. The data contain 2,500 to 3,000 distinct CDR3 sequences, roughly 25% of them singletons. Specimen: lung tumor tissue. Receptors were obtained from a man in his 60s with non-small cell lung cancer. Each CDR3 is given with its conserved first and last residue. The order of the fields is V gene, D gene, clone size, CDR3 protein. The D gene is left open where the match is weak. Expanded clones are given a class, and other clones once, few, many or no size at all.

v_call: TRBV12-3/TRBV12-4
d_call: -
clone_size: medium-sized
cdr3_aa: CASSASGIGFTEAFF

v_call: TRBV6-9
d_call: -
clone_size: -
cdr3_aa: CGSGRGLNEQFF

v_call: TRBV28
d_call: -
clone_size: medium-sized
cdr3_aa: CASSTRDEQYF

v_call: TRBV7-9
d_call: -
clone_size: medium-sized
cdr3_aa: CASSDSAYRTDTQYF

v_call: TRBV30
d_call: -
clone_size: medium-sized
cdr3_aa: CAWTLGVKYEQYF

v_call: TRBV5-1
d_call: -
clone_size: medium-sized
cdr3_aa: CASSSGFLDRGVSETQYF

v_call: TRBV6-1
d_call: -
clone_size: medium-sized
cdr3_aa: CASRRMGGELFF

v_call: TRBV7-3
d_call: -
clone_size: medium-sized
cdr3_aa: CASSLSDGVQYF

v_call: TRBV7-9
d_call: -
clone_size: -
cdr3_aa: CASSPTGGAGQETQYF

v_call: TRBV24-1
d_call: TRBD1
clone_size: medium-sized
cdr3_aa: CATSEGQGAGQPQHF